This T cell receptor (beta chain) was recorded in a study of kidney transplant recipient with SARS-CoV-2 infection. TCRdb re-called the reads through MiXCR, storing one row per CDR3 protein. The sample consists of about 250,000 distinct CDR3 sequences, less than 35% of them appearing once. This CDR3 contains 15 residues. Per germline, CDR1 SGHRS and CDR2 YFSETQ. About this clonotype itself: Since a much larger clone is just one base distant, this may be a read error. Lacking the conserved final phenylalanine or tryptophan, this CDR3 likely reflects a read error.

The sample consisted of a blood sample, taken at baseline and on roughly day 110 from a kidney transplant recipient. The sequence was collected from a male patient aged 25-45 years who had COVID-19 and was a kidney transplant recipient. A subset of T cells may come from the graft donor. The rearrangement joins TRBV5-1 to TRBJ2-4, with 10 positions matching TRBD1. The J call is in doubt because the DNA end fits TRBJ2-7 better. The CDR3, as DNA: TGCGCCAGCAGCTTGGTGGGGACAGGGGCCAGCGAGCAGTACGCC. This translates into CASSLVGTGASEQYA.